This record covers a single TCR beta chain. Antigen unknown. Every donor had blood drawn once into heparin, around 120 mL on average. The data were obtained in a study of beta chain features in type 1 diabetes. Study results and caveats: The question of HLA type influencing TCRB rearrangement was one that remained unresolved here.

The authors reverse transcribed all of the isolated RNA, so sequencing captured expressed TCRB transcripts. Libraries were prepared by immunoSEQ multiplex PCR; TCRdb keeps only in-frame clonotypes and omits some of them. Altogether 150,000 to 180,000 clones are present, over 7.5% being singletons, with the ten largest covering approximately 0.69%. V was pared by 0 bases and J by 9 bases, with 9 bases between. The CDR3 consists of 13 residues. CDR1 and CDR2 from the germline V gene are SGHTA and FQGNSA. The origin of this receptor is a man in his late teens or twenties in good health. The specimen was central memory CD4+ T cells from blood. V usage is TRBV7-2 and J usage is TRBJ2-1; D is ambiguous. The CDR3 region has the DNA TGTGCCAGCAGCTTAGCAAAGGTAGCTGAGCAGTTCTTC. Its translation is CASSLAKVAEQFF.